This T cell receptor (beta chain) came from a study of response to subunit inactivated influenza vaccine. Findings of the study overall: With each seasonal influenza vaccination, the authors suggested, few new T cells are recruited.

The CDR3 is 15 amino acids. From germline, CDR1 is SGHRS and CDR2 YFSETQ. Unmatched junction bases numbered 6, after V lost 3 bases and J lost 1 base. Using its own MiXCR run on the RT-PCR reads, TCRdb lists one record per CDR3 protein. Of 450,000 to 600,000 distinct CDR3 sequences detected, 7.6% appear once; the ten largest clones hold over 10%. This clonotype was counted between two and nine times. Its antigen remains unidentified. The sequenced sample was PBMCs from blood, obtained around 25 months after vaccination. The clonotype comes from a man aged 50-75 years who received an inactivated influenza vaccine. This rearrangement joins TRBV5-1 to TRBJ2-5, with 7 bases lining up with TRBD1. CDR3 sequence (DNA): TGCGCCAGCAGCTCCGTCCCAGGGGGCCAAGAGACCCAGTACTTC. This encodes CASSSVPGGQETQYF.